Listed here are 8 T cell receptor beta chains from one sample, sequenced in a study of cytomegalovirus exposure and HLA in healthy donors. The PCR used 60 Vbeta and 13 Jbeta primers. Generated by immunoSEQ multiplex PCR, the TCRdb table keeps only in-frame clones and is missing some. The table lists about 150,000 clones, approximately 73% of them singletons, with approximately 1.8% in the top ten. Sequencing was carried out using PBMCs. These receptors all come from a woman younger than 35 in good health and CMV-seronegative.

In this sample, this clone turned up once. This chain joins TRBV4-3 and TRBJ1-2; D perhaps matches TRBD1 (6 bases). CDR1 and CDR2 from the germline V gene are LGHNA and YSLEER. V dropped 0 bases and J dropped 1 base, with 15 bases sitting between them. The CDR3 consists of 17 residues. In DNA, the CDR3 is TGCGCCAGCAGCCAAGATTATCCCGGACAGTTTAACTATGGCTACACCTTC. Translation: CASSQDYPGQFNYGYTF.

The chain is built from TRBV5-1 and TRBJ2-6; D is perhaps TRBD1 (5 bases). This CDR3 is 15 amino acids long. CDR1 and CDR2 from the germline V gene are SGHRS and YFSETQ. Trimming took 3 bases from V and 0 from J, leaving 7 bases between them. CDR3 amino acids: CASSYDSSGANVLTF. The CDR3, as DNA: TGCGCCAGCAGCTATGACAGCTCTGGGGCCAACGTCCTGACTTTC.

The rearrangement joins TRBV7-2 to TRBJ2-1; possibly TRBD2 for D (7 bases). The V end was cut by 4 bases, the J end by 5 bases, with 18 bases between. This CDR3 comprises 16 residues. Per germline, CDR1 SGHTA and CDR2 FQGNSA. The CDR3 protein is CASSSTGGGGHNEQFF. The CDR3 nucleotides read TGTGCCAGCAGCTCCACCGGGGGCGGGGGACACAATGAGCAGTTCTTC.

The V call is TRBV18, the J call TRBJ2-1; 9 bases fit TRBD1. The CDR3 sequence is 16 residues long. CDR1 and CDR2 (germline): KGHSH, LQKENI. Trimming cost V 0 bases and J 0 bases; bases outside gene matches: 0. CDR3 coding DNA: TGTGCCAGCTCACCACCGGGACAGGGCTCCTACAATGAGCAGTTCTTC. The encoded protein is CASSPPGQGSYNEQFF. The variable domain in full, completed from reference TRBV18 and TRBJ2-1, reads NAGVMQNPRHLVRRRGQEARLRCSPMKGHSHVYWYRQLPEEGLKFMVYLQKENIIDESGMPKERFSAEFPKEGPSILRIQQVVRGDSAAYFCASSPPGQGSYNEQFFGPGTRLTVL.

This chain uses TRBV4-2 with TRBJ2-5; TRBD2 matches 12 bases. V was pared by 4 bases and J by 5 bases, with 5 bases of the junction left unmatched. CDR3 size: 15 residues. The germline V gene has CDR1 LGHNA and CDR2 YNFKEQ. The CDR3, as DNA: TGTGCCAGCAGCCGGAGACTAGCGGGGGAGGAGACCCAGTACTTC. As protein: CASSRRLAGEETQYF.

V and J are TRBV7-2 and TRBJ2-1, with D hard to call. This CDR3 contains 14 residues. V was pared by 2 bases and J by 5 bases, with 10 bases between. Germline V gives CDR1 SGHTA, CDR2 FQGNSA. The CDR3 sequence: CASSLFAQNNEQFF. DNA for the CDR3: TGTGCCAGCAGCTTATTTGCCCAGAACAATGAGCAGTTCTTC.

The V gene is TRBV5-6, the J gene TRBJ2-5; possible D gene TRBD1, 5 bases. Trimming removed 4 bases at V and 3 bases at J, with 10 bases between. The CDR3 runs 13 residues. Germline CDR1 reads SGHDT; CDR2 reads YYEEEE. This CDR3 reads CASSPQGEETQYF. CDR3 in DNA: TGTGCCAGCAGCCCCCAAGGGGAAGAGACCCAGTACTTC. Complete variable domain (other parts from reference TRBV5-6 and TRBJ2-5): DAGVTQSPTHLIKTRGQQVTLRCSPKSGHDTVSWYQQALGQGPQFIFQYYEEEERQRGNFPDRFSGHQFPNYSSELNVNALLLGDSALYLCASSPQGEETQYFGPGTRLLVL.

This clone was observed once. The CDR3 DNA reads TGTGCCAGCAGCCCGACAGGGTCCTACGAGCAGTACTTC. Protein product: CASSPTGSYEQYF. The chain uses TRBV11-2 and TRBJ2-7; TRBD1 matches 7 bases. Trimming cost V 5 bases and J 1 base; bases outside gene matches: 2. The V gene's germline CDR1 is SGHAT and CDR2 FQNNGV. The CDR3 has 13 residues.